Below, one TCR beta chain is given with its context. The antigen remains undetermined. This specimen comes from a study of shared clonotypes between healthy human individuals. Trimming cost V 4 bases and J 8 bases, with 8 bases left between them. Per the germline V gene, CDR1 is SEHNR and CDR2 is FQNEAQ (reference sequence). The CDR3 is 12 residues long. Study-wide results and caveats: Larger richness was generally estimated for naive than memory subsets.

The assay was immunoSEQ multiplex PCR, and TCRdb's table has in-frame clones only and misses some. The repertoire includes hundreds of thousands of clones, 95% to 97% of them detected once, and roughly 0.06% sits in the top ten. What was sequenced was naive CD4+ T cells sorted from blood. The subset was: CD45RA+ positively selected. J is TRBJ2-2 and V is TRBV7-9, with no clear D. This receptor was taken from a woman in her 30s in good health. CDR3 DNA: TGTGCCAGCAGCTCCCCTTGGGGGGAGCTGTTTTTT. Its translation is CASSSPWGELFF.